The clone carrying this TCR beta chain was counted ten times or more. TCR beta CDR3 regions were amplified from RNA transcripts. A set of HTBI primers served as the primers for a first-round RT-PCR of the TCR CDR3. TCRdb independently ran MiXCR on the multiplex PCR reads; one entry per CDR3 protein. The sample consists of fewer than 550,000 distinct CDR3 sequences, 15% to 19% of them appearing once. The data are from a study of T cells in Graves' hyperthyroidism and ophthalmopathy. V trimming: 2 bases; J trimming: 4 bases; junction bases outside the gene matches: 11. CDR1 and CDR2 (germline): SGHAT, FQNNGV. The CDR3 sequence is 17 residues long.

The receptor comes from a woman aged 18-29 years with Graves' hyperthyroidism. V gene TRBV11-2 combines with J gene TRBJ2-1; 7 bases line up with TRBD1. The sequenced material came from blood. The CDR3 DNA is TGTGCCAGCAGCTTAACTCCCACAGGGGAAATATACAATGAGCAGTTCTTC. Translated: CASSLTPTGEIYNEQFF. Full variable domain (outside the CDR3, taken from reference TRBV11-2 and TRBJ2-1): EAGVAQSPRYKIIEKRQSVAFWCNPISGHATLYWYQQILGQGPKLLIQFQNNGVVDDSQLPKDRFSAERLKGVDSTLKIQPAKLEDSAVYLCASSLTPTGEIYNEQFFGPGTRLTVL.